What follows describes a single T cell receptor beta chain. Germline lookup yields CDR1 MNHNS and CDR2 SASEGT. The V and J ends lost 0 bases and 0 bases respectively, with 6 bases between them. The CDR3 extends over 16 amino acids. Authors' data handling: Reference gene primer amplification gave nucleated cell count estimates. The method was immunoSEQ multiplex PCR; TCRdb's version includes in-frame clones alone and lacks a portion of them. V and J calls plus clone size are reproduced from that table; the DNA served to infer D and trimming. The table records over 150,000 clones, approximately 87% of them present only once. These data come from a study of blood T cell repertoires in COVID-19. The wider study: Donors in the United States, Italy and Spain gave samples during acute or convalescent COVID-19. PBMCs, B-cell-depleted T cells, or T cells were the source of the cDNA or gDNA that made up the material.

The Seattle patients, enrolled during active infection, were followed longitudinally. This receptor was taken from a woman in her 70s with COVID-19, enrolled during active disease. Sequenced: peripheral blood. This sequence joins TRBV6-1 and TRBJ1-6; D is undetermined. The CDR3 loop is CASSEAASSYNSPLHF. The DNA for the CDR3 is TGTGCCAGCAGTGAAGCAGCGAGCTCCTATAATTCACCCCTCCACTTT.